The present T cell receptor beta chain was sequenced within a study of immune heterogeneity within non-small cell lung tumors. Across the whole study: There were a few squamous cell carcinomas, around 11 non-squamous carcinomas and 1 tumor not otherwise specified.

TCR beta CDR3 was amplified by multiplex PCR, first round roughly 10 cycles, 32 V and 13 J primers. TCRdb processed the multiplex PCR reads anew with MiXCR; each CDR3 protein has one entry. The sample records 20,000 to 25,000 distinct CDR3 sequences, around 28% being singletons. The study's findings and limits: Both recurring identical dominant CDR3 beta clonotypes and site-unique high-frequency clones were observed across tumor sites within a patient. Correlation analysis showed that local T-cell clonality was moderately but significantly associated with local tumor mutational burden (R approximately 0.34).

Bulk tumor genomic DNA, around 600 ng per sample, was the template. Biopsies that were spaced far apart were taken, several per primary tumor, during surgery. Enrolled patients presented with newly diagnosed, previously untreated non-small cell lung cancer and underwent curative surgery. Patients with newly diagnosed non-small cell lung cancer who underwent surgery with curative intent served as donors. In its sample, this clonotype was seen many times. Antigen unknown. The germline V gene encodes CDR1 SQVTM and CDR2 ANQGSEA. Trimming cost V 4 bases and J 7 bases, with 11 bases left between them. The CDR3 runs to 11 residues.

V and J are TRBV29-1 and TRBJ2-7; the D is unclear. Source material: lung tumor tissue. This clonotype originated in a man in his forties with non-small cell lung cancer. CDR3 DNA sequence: TGCAGCGTTGTGGAGCGACGGGAGCAGTACTTC. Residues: CSVVERREQYF.